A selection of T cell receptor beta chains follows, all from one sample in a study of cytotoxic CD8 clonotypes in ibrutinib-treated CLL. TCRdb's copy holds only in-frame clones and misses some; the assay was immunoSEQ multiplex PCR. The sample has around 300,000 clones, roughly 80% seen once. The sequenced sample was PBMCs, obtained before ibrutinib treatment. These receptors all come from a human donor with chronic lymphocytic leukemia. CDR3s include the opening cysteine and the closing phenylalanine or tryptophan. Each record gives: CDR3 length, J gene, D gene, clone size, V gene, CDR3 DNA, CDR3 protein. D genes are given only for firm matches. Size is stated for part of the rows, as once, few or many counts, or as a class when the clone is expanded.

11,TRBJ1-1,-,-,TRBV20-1,TGCAGTGCTAGCAGGAACACTGAAGCTTTCTTT,CSASRNTEAFF
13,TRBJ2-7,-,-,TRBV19,TGTGCCAGTAGTATAGATCGGGACTACGAGCAGTACTTC,CASSIDRDYEQYF
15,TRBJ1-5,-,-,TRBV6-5,TGTGCCAGCAGTTCGAGGGGGGGTGGTAATCAGCCCCAGCATTTT,CASSSRGGGNQPQHF
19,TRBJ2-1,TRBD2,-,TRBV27,TGTGCCAGCAGTTTATCCTACCGGACTAGCGGGAACCCCTACAATGAGCAGTTCTTC,CASSLSYRTSGNPYNEQFF
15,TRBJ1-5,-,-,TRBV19,TGTGCCAGTAGTATAGATGGTCAGGGCAGTCAGCCCCAGCATTTT,CASSIDGQGSQPQHF
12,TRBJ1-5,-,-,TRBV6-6,TGTGCCAGCAGTTACGCCAGTCAGCCCCAGCATTTT,CASSYASQPQHF
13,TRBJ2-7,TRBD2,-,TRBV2,TGTGCCAGCAATCGAGCGGGAGTCTACGAGCAGTACTTC,CASNRAGVYEQYF
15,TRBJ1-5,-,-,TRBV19,TGTGCCACCCAAGGGGGGCCTTCTAGAAATCAGCCCCAGCATTTT,CATQGGPSRNQPQHF
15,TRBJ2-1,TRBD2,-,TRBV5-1,TGCGCCAGCAGCGTGGGACTAGCGGCCTATAATGAGCAGTTCTTC,CASSVGLAAYNEQFF
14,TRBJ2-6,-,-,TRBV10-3,TGTGCCATCAGTCCTTACTCTGGGGCCAACGTCCTGACTTTC,CAISPYSGANVLTF
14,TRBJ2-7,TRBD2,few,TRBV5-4,TGTGCCAGCAGCTGGGCGGGAGTTGCCTACGAGCAGTACTTC,CASSWAGVAYEQYF
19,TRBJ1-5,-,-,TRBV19,TGTGCCAGTAGTATGATCATCGGTGGGGTAGGTCTCCCCAATCAGCCCCAGCATTTT,CASSMIIGGVGLPNQPQHF
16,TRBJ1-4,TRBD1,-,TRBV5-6,TGTGCCAGCAGCGCTTATACAGGGGGCTTTAATGAAAAACTGTTTTTT,CASSAYTGGFNEKLFF
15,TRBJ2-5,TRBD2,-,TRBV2,TGTGCCAGCTCGCACGGACTAGCAGCCCAAGAGACCCAGTACTTC,CASSHGLAAQETQYF
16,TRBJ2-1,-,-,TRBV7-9,TGTGCCAGCAGCTTAAGGACTGGGAGCTCCTACAATGAGCAGTTCTTC,CASSLRTGSSYNEQFF
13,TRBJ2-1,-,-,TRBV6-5,TGTGCCAGCACCAACAGGGCGGGGAATGAGCAGTTCTTC,CASTNRAGNEQFF
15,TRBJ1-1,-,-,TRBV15,TGTGCCACCAGCGGCCTTAGGGGGGTGAACACTGAAGCTTTCTTT,CATSGLRGVNTEAFF
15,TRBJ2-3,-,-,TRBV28,TGTGCCAGCAGTTTAGGGGGAGGCCCTCCGGGTACGCAGTATTTT,CASSLGGGPPGTQYF
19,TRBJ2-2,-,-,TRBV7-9,TGTGCCAGCAGCTTACCACGGACGACCCGCGCCTCTAACACCGGGGAGCTGTTTTTT,CASSLPRTTRASNTGELFF
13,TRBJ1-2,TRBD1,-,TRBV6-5,TGTGCCAGCAGCCGGACAGGGGCTTCTGGCTACACCTTC,CASSRTGASGYTF
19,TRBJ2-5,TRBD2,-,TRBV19,TGTGCCAGCGTTCCGGGACTAGCGGTCCCCTGGGTGTTCCAAGAGACCCAGTACTTC,CASVPGLAVPWVFQETQYF
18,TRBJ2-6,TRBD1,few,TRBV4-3,TGCGCCAGCAGCCAATGGGGGACAGACAGCTCTGGGGCCAACGTCCTGACTTTC,CASSQWGTDSSGANVLTF
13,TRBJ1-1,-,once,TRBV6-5,TGTGCCAGCAGTTATTCCCTAAGTCAGAAAGCTTTCTTT,CASSYSLSQKAFF
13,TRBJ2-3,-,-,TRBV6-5,TGTGCCAGCAGTACTGGGCTTACAGATACGCAGTATTTT,CASSTGLTDTQYF
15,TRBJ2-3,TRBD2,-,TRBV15,TGTGCCACCAGCAGAGTACTAGCGATCACAGATACGCAGTATTTT,CATSRVLAITDTQYF
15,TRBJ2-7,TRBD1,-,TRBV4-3,TGCGCCAGCAGCCAAGGACAGGGTGACCCCTACGAGCAGTACTTC,CASSQGQGDPYEQYF
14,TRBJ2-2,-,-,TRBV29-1,TGCAGCGTTGAGCAGGGTGCGAACACCGGGGAGCTGTTTTTT,CSVEQGANTGELFF
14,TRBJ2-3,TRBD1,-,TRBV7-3,TGTGCCAGCAGCATACAGGGGGCTACAGATACGCAGTATTTT,CASSIQGATDTQYF
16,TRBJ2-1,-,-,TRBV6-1,TGTGCCAGCAGTGAAGCGAAGGGAGGAGCCTACAATGAGCAGTTCTTC,CASSEAKGGAYNEQFF
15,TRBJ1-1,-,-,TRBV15,TGTGCCACCAGCAGAGGTAGCTACCCCCCCACTGAAGCTTTCTTT,CATSRGSYPPTEAFF
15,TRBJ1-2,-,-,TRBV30,TGTGCCTGGAGTGTCATCAGGGCCTATAACTATGGCTACACCTTC,CAWSVIRAYNYGYTF
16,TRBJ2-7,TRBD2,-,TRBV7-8,TGTGCCAGCAGCTTAACCCCTAGCGGGAGTAGGTACGAGCAGTACTTC,CASSLTPSGSRYEQYF
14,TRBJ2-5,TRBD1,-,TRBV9,TGTGCCAGCAGCGTGAAGGACAGGGGGGAGACCCAGTACTTC,CASSVKDRGETQYF
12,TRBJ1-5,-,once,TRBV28,TGTGCCAGTCGTACAGGGCGGCAGCCCCAGCATTTT,CASRTGRQPQHF
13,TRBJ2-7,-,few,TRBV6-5,TGTGCCAGCAGTTACTCGACGGGGCACGAGCAGTACTTC,CASSYSTGHEQYF
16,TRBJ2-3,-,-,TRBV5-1,TGCGCCAGCAGCTTGGATGGGGTTGGTAGCACAGATACGCAGTATTTT,CASSLDGVGSTDTQYF
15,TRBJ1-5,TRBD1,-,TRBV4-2,TGTGCCAGCAGCTTAGGGCAGGGGGGCAATCAGCCCCAGCATTTT,CASSLGQGGNQPQHF
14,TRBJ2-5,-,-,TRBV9,TGTGCCAGCAGCGTAGTTGGGGGAAGGGAGACCCAGTACTTC,CASSVVGGRETQYF
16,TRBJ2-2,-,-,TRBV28,TGTGCCGAACTGACGAGAGCAGGAGCGAACACCGGGGAGCTGTTTTTT,CAELTRAGANTGELFF
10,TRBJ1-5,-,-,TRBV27,TGTGCCACCGGTTATCAGCCCCAGCATTTT,CATGYQPQHF
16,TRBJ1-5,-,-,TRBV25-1,TGTGCCAGCATAATGGCACCTATCGGGAAAAGTCAGCCCCAGCATTTT,CASIMAPIGKSQPQHF
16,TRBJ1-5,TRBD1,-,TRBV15,TGTGCCACCAGCAGAGATTTAGGGGGCTGGGGTCAGCCCCAGCATTTT,CATSRDLGGWGQPQHF
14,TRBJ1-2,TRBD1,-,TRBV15,TGTGCCACCAGCAAACAATACAGGGGGGATGGCTACACCTTC,CATSKQYRGDGYTF
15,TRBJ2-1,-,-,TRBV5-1,TGCGCCAGCAGCTTGGAATGGGGGACGTACAATGAGCAGTTCTTC,CASSLEWGTYNEQFF
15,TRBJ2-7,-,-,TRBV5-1,TGCGCCAGCAGCTTGAGGGGCAGGGAGACCTACGAGCAGTACTTC,CASSLRGRETYEQYF
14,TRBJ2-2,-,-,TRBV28,TGTGCCAGCCGCCCGGCCAGGGTGGCCGGGGAGCTGTTTTTT,CASRPARVAGELFF
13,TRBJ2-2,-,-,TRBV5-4,TGTGCCAGCAGCGGGGGACTCACCGGGGAGCTGTTTTTT,CASSGGLTGELFF
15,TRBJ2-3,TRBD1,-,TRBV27,TGTGCCAGCAGGGCGGGGACAGGGGGAACAGATACGCAGTATTTT,CASRAGTGGTDTQYF
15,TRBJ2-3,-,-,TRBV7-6,TGTGCCAGCAGCTTAAGGCACAGGAGCACAGATACGCAGTATTTT,CASSLRHRSTDTQYF
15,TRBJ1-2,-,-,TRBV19,TGTGCCAGTAGTATGGGTGGGGGAACGCCAGATGGCTACACCTTC,CASSMGGGTPDGYTF
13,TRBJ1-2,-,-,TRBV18,TGTGCCAGCTCACTCAACACCGGCTATGGCTACACCTTC,CASSLNTGYGYTF
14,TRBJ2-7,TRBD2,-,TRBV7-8,TGTGCCAGCTCCTCGGGACTAGCGGGCCACGAGCAGTACTTC,CASSSGLAGHEQYF
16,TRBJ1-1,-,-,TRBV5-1,TGCGCCAGCAGCTTGGGGCAGAGGGATATGAACACTGAAGCTTTCTTT,CASSLGQRDMNTEAFF